This is a list of T cell receptor beta chains from one sample in a study of human T cells and chemical hapten exposure. One entry per CDR3 protein, called by TCRdb with MiXCR from the RACE reads. The sample comprises around 300,000 distinct CDR3 sequences, 5.5% to 8% of which are singletons, and approximately 8% rests with the top ten. Sequences were derived from whole blood, sampled in connection with sensitization to the hapten diphenylcyclopropenone (DPC). The receptor source for this set is a woman between 18 and 30 years old with alopecia areata. Some clones in this sample may be carry-over from other donors' samples. The CDR3 runs from the conserved cysteine through the conserved F or W. A D gene is named only where the DNA matches it firmly. Size is omitted from some rows. Given values are once, few, many or a class for expanded clones.

size | J | V | D | DNA | CDR3
. | TRBJ1-4 | TRBV6-1 | . | TGTGCCAGCAGCTACGGGCCTACGGGGTATGAAAAACTGTTTTTT | CASSYGPTGYEKLFF
many | TRBJ1-1 | TRBV7-3 | TRBD1 | TGTGCCAGCAGCTCCGAAAACAGGGGACTCTGGTGGACTGAAGCTTTCTTT | CASSSENRGLWWTEAFF
. | TRBJ1-1 | TRBV4-1 | TRBD1 | TGCGCCAGCAGCCACAGACAGGGGGCTGACACTGAAGCTTTCTTT | CASSHRQGADTEAFF
many | TRBJ2-1 | TRBV3-1 | . | TGTGCCAGCAGCCAAGCCCAGAGTAAGCAGTTCTTC | CASSQAQSKQFF
. | TRBJ1-1 | TRBV10-3 | . | TGTGCCATCGTAAAGGGAGCCTTGAACACTGAAGCTTTCTTT | CAIVKGALNTEAFF
many | TRBJ2-1 | TRBV3-1 | . | TGTGCCAGCAGCTCCCGTTGGTCCAGGGGTTCCTACAATGAGCAGTTCTTC | CASSSRWSRGSYNEQFF
. | TRBJ2-2 | TRBV9 | . | TGTGCCAGCAGCGTACCCACTGACGCGAACACCGGGGAGCTGTTTTTT | CASSVPTDANTGELFF
many | TRBJ2-7 | TRBV9 | TRBD1 | TGTGCCAGCAGCCCGCTGGGACAGGACGAGCAGTACTTC | CASSPLGQDEQYF
. | TRBJ2-3 | TRBV2 | TRBD1 | TGTGCCAGCAGTGCCTTACAGGGGTCAGATACGCAGTATTTT | CASSALQGSDTQYF
many | TRBJ2-3 | TRBV6-5 | . | TGTGCCAGCACTTCTGTGGGGGGAAGCACAGATACGCAGTATTTT | CASTSVGGSTDTQYF
many | TRBJ2-3 | TRBV10-3 | TRBD2 | TGTGCCATCAGTGTCGGGGGGGCAGATACGCAGTATTTT | CAISVGGADTQYF
. | TRBJ2-5 | TRBV7-8 | TRBD1 | TGTGCCAGCAGCCCAGGGACAGTTCAAGAGACCCAGTACTTC | CASSPGTVQETQYF
many | TRBJ2-3 | TRBV3-1 | . | TGTGCCAGCAGCCCAGAAGGCCCGTCTGGCACAGATACGCAGTATTTT | CASSPEGPSGTDTQYF
many | TRBJ2-7 | TRBV18 | . | TGTGCCAGCTCACCAAGGCAGGGAGTCTACGAGCAGTACTTC | CASSPRQGVYEQYF
. | TRBJ1-2 | TRBV5-4 | . | TGTGCCAGCAGCTTGAAGGGGAACTATGGCTACACCTTC | CASSLKGNYGYTF
. | TRBJ2-2 | TRBV24-1 | . | TGTGCCACCAGTGATTTCTGGTCAGTCCCCGGGGAGCTGTTTTTT | CATSDFWSVPGELFF
many | TRBJ2-6 | TRBV7-9 | . | TGTGCCAGCAGCTTAATGGGTCCCTCTGGGGCCAACGTCCTGACTTTC | CASSLMGPSGANVLTF